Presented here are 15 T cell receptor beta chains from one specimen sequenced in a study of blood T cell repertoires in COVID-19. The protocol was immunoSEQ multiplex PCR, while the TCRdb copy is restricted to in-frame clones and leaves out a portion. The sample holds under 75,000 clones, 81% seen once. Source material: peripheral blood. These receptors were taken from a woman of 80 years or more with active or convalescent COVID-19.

The CDR3 loop reads CASSLGGRGGNQPQHF. In nucleotides, the CDR3 is TGTGCCAGCAGCTTAGGCGGCAGGGGAGGCAATCAGCCCCAGCATTTT. J is TRBJ1-5 and V is TRBV7-8, with D maybe TRBD1 (6 bases). The CDR3 extends over 16 amino acids. Trimming removed 1 base from V and 2 bases from J, with 12 bases in between. Germline CDR1 reads SGHVS; CDR2 reads FQNEAQ.

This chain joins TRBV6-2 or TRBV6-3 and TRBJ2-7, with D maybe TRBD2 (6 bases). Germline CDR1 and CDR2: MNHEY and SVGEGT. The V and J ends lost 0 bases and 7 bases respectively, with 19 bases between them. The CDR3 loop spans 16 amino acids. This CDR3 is CASSYSSGLGPREQYF. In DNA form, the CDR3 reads TGTGCCAGCAGTTACTCGAGCGGGCTCGGACCCAGGGAGCAGTACTTC.

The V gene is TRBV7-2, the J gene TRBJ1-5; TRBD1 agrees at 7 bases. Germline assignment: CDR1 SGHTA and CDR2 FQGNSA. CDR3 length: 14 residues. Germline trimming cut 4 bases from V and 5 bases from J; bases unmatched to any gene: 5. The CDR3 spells CASSSSGGHQPQHF. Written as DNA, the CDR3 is TGTGCCAGCAGCTCATCAGGGGGGCATCAGCCCCAGCATTTT.

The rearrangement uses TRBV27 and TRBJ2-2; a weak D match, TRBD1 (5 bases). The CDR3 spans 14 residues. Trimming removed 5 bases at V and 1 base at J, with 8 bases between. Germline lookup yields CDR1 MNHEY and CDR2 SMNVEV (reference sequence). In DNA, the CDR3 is TGTGCCAGCAGTCAACAGGTGAACACCGGGGAGCTGTTTTTT. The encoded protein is CASSQQVNTGELFF.

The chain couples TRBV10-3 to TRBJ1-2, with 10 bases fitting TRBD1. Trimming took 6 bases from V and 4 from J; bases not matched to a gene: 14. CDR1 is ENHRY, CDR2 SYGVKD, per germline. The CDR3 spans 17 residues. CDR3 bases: TGTGCCATCAGCCAGGGGGTGACAGGGGGCAATACCTATGGCTACACCTTC. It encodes CAISQGVTGGNTYGYTF.

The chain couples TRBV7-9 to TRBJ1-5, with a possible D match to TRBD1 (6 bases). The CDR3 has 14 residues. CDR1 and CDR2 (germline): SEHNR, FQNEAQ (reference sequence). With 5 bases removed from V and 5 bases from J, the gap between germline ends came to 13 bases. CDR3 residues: CASSPPGDYQPQHF. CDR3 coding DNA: TGTGCCAGCAGCCCCCCAGGGGATTATCAGCCCCAGCATTTT.

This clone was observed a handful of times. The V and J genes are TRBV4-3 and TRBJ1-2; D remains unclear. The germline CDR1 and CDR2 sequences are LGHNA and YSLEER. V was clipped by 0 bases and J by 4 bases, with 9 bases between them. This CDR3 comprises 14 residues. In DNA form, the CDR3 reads TGCGCCAGCAGCCAAGATCTTCACAGCTATGGCTACACCTTC. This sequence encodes CASSQDLHSYGYTF.

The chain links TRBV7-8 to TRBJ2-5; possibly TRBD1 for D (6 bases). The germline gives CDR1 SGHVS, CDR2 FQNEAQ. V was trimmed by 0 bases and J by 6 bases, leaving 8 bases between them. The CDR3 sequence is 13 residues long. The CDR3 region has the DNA TGTGCCAGCAGCTTAGCGCAGGGGAAGACCCAGTACTTC. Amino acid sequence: CASSLAQGKTQYF.

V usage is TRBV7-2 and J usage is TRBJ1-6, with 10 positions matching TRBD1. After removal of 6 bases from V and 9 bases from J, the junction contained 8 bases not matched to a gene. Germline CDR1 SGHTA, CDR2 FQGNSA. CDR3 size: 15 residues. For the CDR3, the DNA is TGTGCCAGCAGTTCAAGACAGGGGGCTATTTCACCCCTCCACTTT. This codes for CASSSRQGAISPLHF.

The CDR3 is CASSLGQGAYGYTF. As DNA, the CDR3 is TGTGCCAGCAGCTTAGGGCAGGGGGCTTATGGCTACACCTTC. This chain joins TRBV7-9 and TRBJ1-2, with 8 bases that match TRBD1. CDR3 size: 14 residues. V was clipped by 1 base and J by 5 bases; unmatched bases: 3. CDR1 and CDR2 from the germline V gene are SEHNR and FQNEAQ (reference sequence).

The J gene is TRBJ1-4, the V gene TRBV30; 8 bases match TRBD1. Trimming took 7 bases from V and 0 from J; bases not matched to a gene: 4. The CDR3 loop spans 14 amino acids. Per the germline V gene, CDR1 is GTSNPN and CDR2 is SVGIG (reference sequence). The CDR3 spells CAYRGTTTNEKLFF. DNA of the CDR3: TGTGCCTACAGGGGGACTACAACTAATGAAAAACTGTTTTTT.

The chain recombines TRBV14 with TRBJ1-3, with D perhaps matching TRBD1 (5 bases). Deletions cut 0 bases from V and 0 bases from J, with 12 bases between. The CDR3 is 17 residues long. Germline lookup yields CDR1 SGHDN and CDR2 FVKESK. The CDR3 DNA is TGTGCCAGCAGCCAAGATATTCAGGGCCACTCTGGAAACACCATATATTTT. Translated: CASSQDIQGHSGNTIYF.

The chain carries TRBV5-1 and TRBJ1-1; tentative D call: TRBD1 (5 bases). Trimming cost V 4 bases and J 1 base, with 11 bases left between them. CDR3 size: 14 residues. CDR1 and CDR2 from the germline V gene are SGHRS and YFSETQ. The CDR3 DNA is TGCGCCAGCAGCGACACGACAGAGAACACTGAAGCTTTCTTT. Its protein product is CASSDTTENTEAFF.

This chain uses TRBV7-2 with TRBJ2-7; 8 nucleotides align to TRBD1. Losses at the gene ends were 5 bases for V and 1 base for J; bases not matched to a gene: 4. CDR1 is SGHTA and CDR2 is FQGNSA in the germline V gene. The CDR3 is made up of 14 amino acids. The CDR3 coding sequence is TGTGCCAGCAGCACGAACAGGGGGTCCTACGAGCAGTACTTC. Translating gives CASSTNRGSYEQYF.

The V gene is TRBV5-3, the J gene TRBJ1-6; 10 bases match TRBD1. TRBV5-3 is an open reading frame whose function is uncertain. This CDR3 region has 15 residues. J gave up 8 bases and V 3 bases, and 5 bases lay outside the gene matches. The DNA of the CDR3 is TGTGCCAGAAGCTCGGGACAGGGGCCAGATTCACCCCTCCACTTT. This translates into CARSSGQGPDSPLHF.